The clone carrying this T cell receptor beta chain was counted only a few times. Antigen specificity is unknown. Germline and junction disagree at one end, which may indicate a read error. Germline CDR1 and CDR2: DFQATT and SNEGSKA (reference sequence). CDR3 length: 17 amino acids. This entry is derived from a study of T-cell reconstitution after alpha-beta-depleted transplantation in children. Broader study findings: Day-60 TCRbeta diversity that was high in some patients was derived from surviving recipient T cells and thymic progenitors. As was reported, about two months after transplant, alpha-beta T cells came from several hundred expanded graft clones.

Researchers prepared the TCRbeta library using unique molecular identifiers, the study reports. From the PCR reads, TCRdb called clonotypes with MiXCR, one entry per CDR3 protein. The table has 150,000 to 200,000 distinct CDR3 sequences, over 8.5% seen once. This TCR was recovered from a boy aged 2 to 10 with acute myeloid leukemia, due to receive a stem cell transplant. This rearrangement joins TRBV20-1 to TRBJ1-6; 10 bases agree with TRBD1. This specimen was PBMCs, taken before TCRalphabeta/CD19-depleted stem cell transplant. The CDR3 nucleotides read TGCTGTGCTAGAGTAAGGACAGGGGGGTACTATAATTCACCCCTCCACTTT. Its protein is CCARVRTGGYYNSPLHF.